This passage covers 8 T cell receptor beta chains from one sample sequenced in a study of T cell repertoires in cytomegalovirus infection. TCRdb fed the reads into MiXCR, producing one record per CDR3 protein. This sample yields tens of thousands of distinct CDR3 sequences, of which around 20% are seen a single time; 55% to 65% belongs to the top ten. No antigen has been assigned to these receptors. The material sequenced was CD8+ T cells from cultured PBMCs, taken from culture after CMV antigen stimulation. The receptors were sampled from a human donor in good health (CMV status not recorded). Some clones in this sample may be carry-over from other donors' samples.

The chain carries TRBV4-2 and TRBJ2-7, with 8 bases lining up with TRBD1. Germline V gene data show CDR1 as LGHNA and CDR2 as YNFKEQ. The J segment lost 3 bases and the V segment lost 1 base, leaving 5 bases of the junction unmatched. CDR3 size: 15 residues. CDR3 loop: CASSQGRQGRYEQYF. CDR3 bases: TGTGCCAGCAGCCAAGGTAGACAGGGGCGCTACGAGCAGTACTTC.

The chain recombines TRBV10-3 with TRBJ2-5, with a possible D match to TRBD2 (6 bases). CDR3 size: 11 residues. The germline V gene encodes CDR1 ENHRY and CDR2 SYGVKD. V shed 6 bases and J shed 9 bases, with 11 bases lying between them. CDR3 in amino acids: CAISQSGAQYF. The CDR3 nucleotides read TGTGCCATCAGCCAATCGGGGGCCCAGTACTTC.

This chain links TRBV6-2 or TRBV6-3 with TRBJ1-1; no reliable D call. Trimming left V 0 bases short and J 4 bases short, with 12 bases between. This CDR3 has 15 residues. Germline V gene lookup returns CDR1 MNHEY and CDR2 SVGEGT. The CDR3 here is CASSYSAPVGTEAFF. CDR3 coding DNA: TGTGCCAGCAGTTACTCCGCCCCAGTCGGCACTGAAGCTTTCTTT.

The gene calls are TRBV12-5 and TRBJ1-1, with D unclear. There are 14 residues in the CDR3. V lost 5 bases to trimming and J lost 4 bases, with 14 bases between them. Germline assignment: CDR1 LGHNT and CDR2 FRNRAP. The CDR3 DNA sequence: TGTGCTAGTGGTACGTCCGGGGTGGGCACTGAAGCTTTCTTT. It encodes CASGTSGVGTEAFF.

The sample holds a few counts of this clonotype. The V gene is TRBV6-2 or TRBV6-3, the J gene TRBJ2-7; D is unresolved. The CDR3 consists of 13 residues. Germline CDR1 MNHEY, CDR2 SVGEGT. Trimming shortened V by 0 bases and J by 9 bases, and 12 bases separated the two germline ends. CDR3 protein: CASSYSSVIGQYF. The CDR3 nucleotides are TGTGCCAGCAGTTACTCATCCGTGATCGGGCAGTACTTC.

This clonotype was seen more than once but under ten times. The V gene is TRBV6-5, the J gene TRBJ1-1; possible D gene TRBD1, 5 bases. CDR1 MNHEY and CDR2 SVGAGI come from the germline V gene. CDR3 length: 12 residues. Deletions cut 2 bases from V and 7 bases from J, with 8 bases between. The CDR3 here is CASSYEGHEAFF. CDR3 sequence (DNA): TGTGCCAGCAGTTACGAGGGGCATGAAGCTTTCTTT.

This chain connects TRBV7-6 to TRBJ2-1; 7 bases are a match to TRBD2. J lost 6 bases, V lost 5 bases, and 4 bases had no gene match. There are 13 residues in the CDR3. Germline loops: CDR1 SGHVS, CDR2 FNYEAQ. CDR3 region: CASSTGTINEQFF. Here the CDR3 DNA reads TGTGCCAGCAGCACGGGGACTATCAATGAGCAGTTCTTC.

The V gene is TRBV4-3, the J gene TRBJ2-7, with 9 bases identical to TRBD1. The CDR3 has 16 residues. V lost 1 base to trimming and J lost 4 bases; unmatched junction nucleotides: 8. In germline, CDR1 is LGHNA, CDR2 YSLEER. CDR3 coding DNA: TGCGCCAGCAGCCAAGGACCGGGACAGGGAGCTTACGAGCAGTACTTC. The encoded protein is CASSQGPGQGAYEQYF.